The rows below give T cell receptor beta chains drawn from one sample of a study of memory CD4+ T cells and cytomegalovirus serostatus. Repertoires were generated with immunoSEQ multiplex PCR, while TCRdb's copy carries only in-frame clones and drops some. The sample has some 48,000 clones, about 73% seen once; the top ten hold more than 0.65%. Source material: memory CD4+ T cells from blood. The receptors were gathered from an adult in good health and CMV-seronegative. Each CDR3 is given with its conserved first and last residue. The order of the fields is CDR3 length, J gene, D gene, clone size, V gene, CDR3 protein, CDR3 DNA. A D gene is named only where the DNA matches it firmly. A clone size is listed for some rows: how often the clone was seen (once, few, many), or a class if it is expanded.

>14|TRBJ2-2|.|.|TRBV6-6
CASSYGNTIGELFF
TGTGCCAGCAGTTACGGGAATACGATCGGGGAGCTGTTTTTT
>13|TRBJ1-1|.|.|TRBV5-4
CASSLGRNTEAFF
TGTGCCAGCAGCTTGGGACGGAACACTGAAGCTTTCTTT
>13|TRBJ1-2|.|few|TRBV7-9
CASTLGVKVGYTF
TGTGCCAGCACCCTAGGGGTAAAGGTGGGCTACACCTTC
>15|TRBJ2-1|.|once|TRBV18
CASSPTGAGGDEQFF
TGTGCCAGCTCACCGACAGGGGCCGGGGGGGATGAGCAGTTCTTC
>15|TRBJ2-3|.|.|TRBV7-8
CASSLGLVSTDTQYF
TGTGCCAGCAGCTTGGGACTGGTTAGCACAGATACGCAGTATTTT
>17|TRBJ2-7|TRBD2|.|TRBV28
CASRSPLGLAAPYEQYF
TGTGCCAGCAGAAGTCCCCTGGGACTAGCGGCGCCTTACGAGCAGTACTTC
>14|TRBJ2-2|TRBD2|.|TRBV5-6
CASDSGLNTGELFF
TGTGCCAGCGATAGCGGGCTGAACACCGGGGAGCTGTTTTTT
>13|TRBJ2-4|.|.|TRBV15
CATSHQGKNIQYF
TGTGCCACCAGTCACCAGGGCAAAAACATTCAGTACTTC
>13|TRBJ1-5|.|.|TRBV6-5
CASSWGPHQPQHF
TGTGCCAGCAGTTGGGGGCCGCATCAGCCCCAGCATTTT
>12|TRBJ2-2|.|.|TRBV29-1
CSASRGGGELFF
TGCAGCGCCTCCCGGGGAGGCGGGGAGCTGTTTTTT
>12|TRBJ2-5|.|.|TRBV29-1
CSVYTSQETQYF
TGCAGCGTTTATACATCCCAAGAGACCCAGTACTTC
>17|TRBJ2-3|.|.|TRBV10-2
CASSESLLLSSQDTQYF
TGCGCCAGCAGTGAGTCGTTACTGCTGAGCTCCCAAGATACGCAGTATTTT
>14|TRBJ2-5|TRBD1|.|TRBV2
CASHGTGGRKTQYF
TGTGCCAGCCACGGGACAGGGGGCAGGAAGACCCAGTACTTC
>19|TRBJ2-7|TRBD2|once|TRBV7-3
CASSLLPRRTSGGTYEQYF
TGTGCCAGCAGCTTATTACCCCGCCGTACTAGCGGGGGAACCTACGAGCAGTACTTC
>12|TRBJ1-1|.|few|TRBV28
CASSLIGLTAFF
TGTGCCAGCAGTTTAATTGGCTTAACTGCTTTCTTT
>17|TRBJ1-1|.|few|TRBV30
CAWSVQGRAGRNTEAFF
TGTGCCTGGAGTGTACAGGGCCGTGCGGGGAGGAACACTGAAGCTTTCTTT
>14|TRBJ1-3|.|once|TRBV29-1
CSVAGTLSGNTIYF
TGCAGCGTTGCCGGGACTCTCTCTGGAAACACCATATATTTT
>19|TRBJ2-3|TRBD2|.|TRBV7-9
CASSLDYRLAGVVTDTQYF
TGTGCCAGCAGCTTAGATTATCGGCTAGCGGGAGTAGTGACAGATACGCAGTATTTT
>15|TRBJ1-1|.|.|TRBV19
CASSIDQGPDTEAFF
TGTGCCAGTAGTATAGATCAGGGTCCGGACACTGAAGCTTTCTTT
>13|TRBJ2-5|.|.|TRBV29-1
CSVNGVLQETQYF
TGCAGCGTTAACGGGGTCCTCCAAGAGACCCAGTACTTC
>13|TRBJ1-2|TRBD1|.|TRBV7-9
CASRRDSIYGYTF
TGTGCCAGCAGGCGGGACAGTATCTATGGCTACACCTTC
>13|TRBJ1-1|.|.|TRBV27
CASSLRQNTEAFF
TGTGCCAGCAGTTTACGGCAGAACACTGAAGCTTTCTTT
>15|TRBJ2-4|.|.|TRBV2
CASSLDGVAKNIQYF
TGTGCCAGCAGTCTCGATGGCGTAGCCAAAAACATTCAGTACTTC
>15|TRBJ2-7|TRBD2|.|TRBV18
CASSPGTSASNEQYF
TGTGCCAGCTCACCCGGGACTAGCGCCTCTAACGAGCAGTACTTC
>14|TRBJ2-3|TRBD2|.|TRBV30
CAWSLGGRADTQYF
TGTGCCTGGAGTCTTGGCGGGAGAGCAGATACGCAGTATTTT
>15|TRBJ2-7|.|.|TRBV5-6
CASRSKTRGRYEQYF
TGTGCCAGCAGATCAAAAACCAGGGGCCGCTACGAGCAGTACTTC
>16|TRBJ2-7|.|.|TRBV4-2
CASSPRAARFSYEQYF
TGTGCCAGCAGCCCAAGGGCGGCTAGATTCTCCTACGAGCAGTACTTC
>14|TRBJ2-2|.|.|TRBV11-2
CASSLDPGSGELFF
TGTGCCAGCAGCTTAGATCCGGGGTCCGGGGAGCTGTTTTTT
>15|TRBJ1-2|.|few|TRBV5-6
CASRVQALGNYGYTF
TGTGCCAGCAGAGTACAGGCCCTAGGTAACTATGGCTACACCTTC
>17|TRBJ2-1|.|.|TRBV25-1
CASSDPSPGLDRHEQFF
TGTGCCAGCAGTGACCCGTCACCGGGACTTGATAGACATGAGCAGTTCTTC
>12|TRBJ2-2|.|few|TRBV9
CASSAVTGELFF
TGTGCCAGCAGCGCCGTCACCGGGGAGCTGTTTTTT
>11|TRBJ1-4|.|once|TRBV20-1
CSARVREKLFF
TGCAGTGCTAGAGTGAGGGAAAAACTGTTTTTT
>14|TRBJ1-5|.|few|TRBV19
CASTGLYSNQPQHF
TGTGCCAGTACAGGGCTCTATAGCAATCAGCCCCAGCATTTT
>15|TRBJ1-2|TRBD1|once|TRBV6-5
CASSYSGQGTYGYTF
TGTGCCAGCAGTTACTCGGGACAGGGCACGTATGGCTACACCTTC
>15|TRBJ1-1|TRBD1|.|TRBV25-1
CASSPGTGVRGEAFF
TGTGCCAGCAGTCCCGGGACAGGGGTACGGGGTGAAGCTTTCTTT
>16|TRBJ1-5|.|.|TRBV28
CASSLPFGAGNQPQHF
TGTGCCAGCAGTTTACCCTTTGGGGCGGGGAATCAGCCCCAGCATTTT
>18|TRBJ2-2|TRBD2|.|TRBV6-1
CASSEGRASGSAGGELFF
TGTGCCAGCAGTGAAGGGCGGGCTAGCGGGAGTGCGGGCGGGGAGCTGTTTTTT
>14|TRBJ2-2|.|.|TRBV18
CASSPLGMAGELFF
TGTGCCAGCTCACCCCTAGGGATGGCCGGGGAGCTGTTTTTT
>12|TRBJ1-2|.|.|TRBV30
CACGRDSYGYTF
TGTGCCTGCGGACGCGACTCCTATGGCTACACCTTC
>15|TRBJ2-7|TRBD1|.|TRBV10-1
CASRVRGPLSYEQYF
TGCGCCAGCAGAGTGAGGGGGCCCTTATCCTACGAGCAGTACTTC
>13|TRBJ1-1|.|few|TRBV2
CASRPRGGTEAFF
TGTGCCAGCAGGCCTCGGGGAGGCACTGAAGCTTTCTTT
>15|TRBJ2-7|.|.|TRBV6-1
CASSEDQILAYEQYF
TGTGCCAGCAGTGAAGATCAGATCTTGGCTTACGAGCAGTACTTC
>14|TRBJ1-2|.|.|TRBV15
CATSERELNYGYTF
TGTGCCACCAGTGAGAGGGAACTGAACTATGGCTACACCTTC
>19|TRBJ2-1|TRBD2|.|TRBV19
CASSLPGGARSSSYNEQFF
TGTGCCAGTAGTCTCCCGGGGGGGGCGAGATCCAGCTCCTACAATGAGCAGTTCTTC
>15|TRBJ1-4|TRBD1|.|TRBV4-1
CASSLNRQGRGKLFF
TGCGCCAGCAGCCTTAACCGACAGGGCAGAGGAAAACTGTTTTTT
>16|TRBJ2-7|TRBD2|.|TRBV28
CASSFRTSGSKYEQYF
TGTGCCAGCAGTTTCCGGACTAGCGGGAGTAAATACGAGCAGTACTTC
>15|TRBJ1-2|.|.|TRBV15
CATSRDLGGSYGYTF
TGTGCCACCAGCAGAGATCTCGGGGGGTCGTATGGCTACACCTTC
>11|TRBJ2-1|.|.|TRBV5-5
CASRQAYEQFF
TGTGCCAGCAGACAGGCATATGAGCAGTTCTTC
>16|TRBJ1-1|.|.|TRBV7-8
CASSSLGVDMNTEAFF
TGTGCCAGCAGCTCCCTCGGGGTCGACATGAACACTGAAGCTTTCTTT
>14|TRBJ2-3|.|.|TRBV7-9
CASSLAGRTDTQYF
TGTGCCAGCAGCTTAGCGGGAAGAACAGATACGCAGTATTTT
>14|TRBJ2-7|.|.|TRBV6-6
CAIRTSQSSYEQYF
TGTGCCATCAGGACATCCCAGAGCTCCTACGAGCAGTACTTC
>16|TRBJ2-2|.|.|TRBV7-2
CASSPPGLRDTGELFF
TGTGCCAGCAGCCCTCCGGGGCTTAGGGACACCGGGGAGCTGTTTTTT
>16|TRBJ2-3|.|.|TRBV7-9
CASSVRPDGHTDTQYF
TGTGCCAGCAGCGTAAGGCCGGACGGACACACAGATACGCAGTATTTT
>15|TRBJ2-7|TRBD2|few|TRBV5-4
CASSSGLAFSYEQYF
TGTGCCAGCAGCTCGGGACTAGCGTTCTCCTACGAGCAGTACTTC
>15|TRBJ1-1|.|.|TRBV9
CASSDSERMNTEAFF
TGTGCCAGCAGCGACTCAGAGAGAATGAACACTGAAGCTTTCTTT
>15|TRBJ2-1|.|.|TRBV5-1
CASSLAAGVHNEQFF
TGCGCCAGCAGCTTGGCGGCAGGGGTACACAATGAGCAGTTCTTC
>15|TRBJ1-5|TRBD1|.|TRBV18
CASSPGQGDVQPQHF
TGTGCCAGCTCACCAGGACAGGGGGATGTACAGCCCCAGCATTTT
>15|TRBJ2-5|.|.|TRBV5-6
CASSLRRLHQETQYF
TGTGCCAGCAGCTTGAGAAGGCTGCACCAAGAGACCCAGTACTTC
>15|TRBJ1-5|.|.|TRBV28
CASSQFGDNNQPQHF
TGTGCCAGCAGCCAATTTGGGGACAACAATCAGCCCCAGCATTTT